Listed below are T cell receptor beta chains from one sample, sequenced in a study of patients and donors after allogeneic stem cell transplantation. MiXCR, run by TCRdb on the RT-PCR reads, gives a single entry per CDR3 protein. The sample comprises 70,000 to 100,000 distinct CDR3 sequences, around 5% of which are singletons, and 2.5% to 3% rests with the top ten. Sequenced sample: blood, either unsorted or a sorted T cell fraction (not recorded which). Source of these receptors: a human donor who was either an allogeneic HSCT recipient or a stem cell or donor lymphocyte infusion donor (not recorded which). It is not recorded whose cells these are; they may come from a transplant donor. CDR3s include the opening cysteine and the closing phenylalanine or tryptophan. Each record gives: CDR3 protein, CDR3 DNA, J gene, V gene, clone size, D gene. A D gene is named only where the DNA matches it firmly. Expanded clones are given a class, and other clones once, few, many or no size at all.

cdr3_aa: CASSLYRETEAFF; cdr3_nt: TGTGCCAGCAGCCTATACAGGGAGACTGAAGCTTTCTTT; j_call: TRBJ1-1; v_call: TRBV11-1; clone_size: many; d_call: NA
cdr3_aa: CASSPAGGPGETQYF; cdr3_nt: TGTGCCAGCAGCCCCGCGGGGGGGCCGGGGGAGACCCAGTACTTC; j_call: TRBJ2-5; v_call: TRBV7-9; clone_size: NA; d_call: TRBD2
cdr3_aa: CSVGISQGSDHYEQYF; cdr3_nt: TGCAGCGTTGGGATCTCACAAGGCTCCGACCACTACGAGCAGTACTTC; j_call: TRBJ2-7; v_call: TRBV29-1; clone_size: many; d_call: NA
cdr3_aa: CATSDRRGGSDTQYF; cdr3_nt: TGTGCCACCAGTGACCGACGGGGGGGCTCAGATACGCAGTATTTT; j_call: TRBJ2-3; v_call: TRBV24-1; clone_size: few; d_call: TRBD2
cdr3_aa: CASSMGYGREQFF; cdr3_nt: TGTGCCAGTAGTATGGGTTATGGGAGGGAGCAGTTCTTC; j_call: TRBJ2-1; v_call: TRBV19; clone_size: NA; d_call: NA
cdr3_aa: CSARPVTEAFF; cdr3_nt: TGCAGTGCTAGGCCGGTGACTGAAGCTTTCTTT; j_call: TRBJ1-1; v_call: TRBV20-1; clone_size: many; d_call: NA
cdr3_aa: CASSVVEGATEAFF; cdr3_nt: TGTGCCAGCAGCGTAGTCGAGGGGGCCACTGAAGCTTTCTTT; j_call: TRBJ1-1; v_call: TRBV9; clone_size: few; d_call: TRBD1
cdr3_aa: CASSVGPQAEKLYGYTF; cdr3_nt: TGTGCCAGCAGCGTAGGACCGCAGGCGGAGAAGCTCTATGGCTACACCTTC; j_call: TRBJ1-2; v_call: TRBV9; clone_size: few; d_call: NA
cdr3_aa: CASSSIAATLRETQYF; cdr3_nt: TGCGCCAGCAGTTCAATAGCGGCAACCTTGAGGGAGACCCAGTACTTC; j_call: TRBJ2-5; v_call: TRBV5-1; clone_size: many; d_call: NA
cdr3_aa: CSARDGAGSGNTIYF; cdr3_nt: TGCAGTGCTAGAGATGGCGCGGGCTCTGGAAACACCATATATTTT; j_call: TRBJ1-3; v_call: TRBV20-1; clone_size: many; d_call: NA
cdr3_aa: CSARPLLKTVWETQYF; cdr3_nt: TGCAGTGCTAGACCTCTACTCAAGACGGTCTGGGAGACCCAGTACTTC; j_call: TRBJ2-5; v_call: TRBV20-1; clone_size: many; d_call: NA
cdr3_aa: CASTYGGNGYTF; cdr3_nt: TGTGCCAGCACTTACGGGGGTAATGGCTACACCTTC; j_call: TRBJ1-2; v_call: TRBV6-2/TRBV6-3; clone_size: few; d_call: NA
cdr3_aa: CASSSEVGEQFF; cdr3_nt: TGTGCCAGCAGTTCCGAAGTGGGTGAGCAGTTCTTC; j_call: TRBJ2-1; v_call: TRBV7-3; clone_size: many; d_call: NA
cdr3_aa: CASSWDRANTGELFF; cdr3_nt: TGTGCCAGCAGTTGGGACAGGGCTAACACCGGGGAGCTGTTTTTT; j_call: TRBJ2-2; v_call: TRBV6-5; clone_size: NA; d_call: TRBD1
cdr3_aa: CASSLDGTATDTQYF; cdr3_nt: TGTGCCAGCAGCTTAGACGGGACAGCTACAGATACGCAGTATTTT; j_call: TRBJ2-3; v_call: TRBV7-9; clone_size: few; d_call: TRBD1
cdr3_aa: CASSSSPIRLNTEAFF; cdr3_nt: TGCGCCAGCAGCTCGAGCCCGATCCGGTTGAACACTGAAGCTTTCTTT; j_call: TRBJ1-1; v_call: TRBV5-1; clone_size: few; d_call: NA
cdr3_aa: CASSYGDIRPTNEKLFF; cdr3_nt: TGTGCCAGCAGTTACGGTGATATTCGCCCAACTAATGAAAAACTGTTTTTT; j_call: TRBJ1-4; v_call: TRBV6-5; clone_size: many; d_call: NA
cdr3_aa: CASSPDRANTEAFF; cdr3_nt: TGTGCCAGCAGCCCCGACAGGGCGAACACTGAAGCTTTCTTT; j_call: TRBJ1-1; v_call: TRBV7-8; clone_size: many; d_call: TRBD1
cdr3_aa: CASSQDRGHTEAFF; cdr3_nt: TGTGCCAGCAGCCAAGATCGGGGGCACACTGAAGCTTTCTTT; j_call: TRBJ1-1; v_call: TRBV4-2; clone_size: many; d_call: NA
cdr3_aa: CASSYLGQRGNQPQHF; cdr3_nt: TGTGCCAGCAGTTACTTAGGGCAGCGCGGCAATCAGCCCCAGCATTTT; j_call: TRBJ1-5; v_call: TRBV6-5; clone_size: many; d_call: NA
cdr3_aa: CSVEGQGDQPQHF; cdr3_nt: TGCAGCGTTGAGGGCCAGGGAGATCAGCCCCAGCATTTT; j_call: TRBJ1-5; v_call: TRBV29-1; clone_size: many; d_call: NA
cdr3_aa: CSADGTGGTDTQYF; cdr3_nt: TGCAGTGCGGACGGGACAGGGGGCACAGATACGCAGTATTTT; j_call: TRBJ2-3; v_call: TRBV20-1; clone_size: many; d_call: TRBD1
cdr3_aa: CSAPRGSGSYTGELFF; cdr3_nt: TGCAGTGCTCCCCGGGGGAGCGGGAGTTACACCGGGGAGCTGTTTTTT; j_call: TRBJ2-2; v_call: TRBV20-1; clone_size: many; d_call: TRBD2
cdr3_aa: CARRTINSNQPQHF; cdr3_nt: TGTGCCAGGAGGACAATCAATAGCAATCAGCCCCAGCATTTT; j_call: TRBJ1-5; v_call: TRBV13; clone_size: many; d_call: NA
cdr3_aa: CASKAGDTYEQYF; cdr3_nt: TGTGCCAGCAAAGCGGGAGATACCTACGAGCAGTACTTC; j_call: TRBJ2-7; v_call: TRBV28; clone_size: many; d_call: TRBD2
cdr3_aa: CASRPVQGTNEKLFF; cdr3_nt: TGTGCCAGCAGGCCGGTACAGGGAACTAATGAAAAACTGTTTTTT; j_call: TRBJ1-4; v_call: TRBV12-3/TRBV12-4; clone_size: many; d_call: NA
cdr3_aa: CASRRDSGNEKLFF; cdr3_nt: TGCGCCAGCCGCCGGGACAGTGGGAATGAAAAACTGTTTTTT; j_call: TRBJ1-4; v_call: TRBV5-1; clone_size: few; d_call: TRBD1
cdr3_aa: CASSSTQNTEAFF; cdr3_nt: TGTGCCAGCTCGTCTACACAGAACACTGAAGCTTTCTTT; j_call: TRBJ1-1; v_call: TRBV18; clone_size: NA; d_call: NA
cdr3_aa: CASSERTKGDTEAFF; cdr3_nt: TGTGCCAGCAGTGAGCGGACTAAGGGGGACACTGAAGCTTTCTTT; j_call: TRBJ1-1; v_call: TRBV6-1; clone_size: NA; d_call: NA
cdr3_aa: CASSQQGVETQYF; cdr3_nt: TGTGCCAGCAGCCAACAGGGGGTAGAGACCCAGTACTTC; j_call: TRBJ2-5; v_call: TRBV14; clone_size: NA; d_call: TRBD1
cdr3_aa: CSARAQGGGYTF; cdr3_nt: TGCAGTGCTAGAGCCCAGGGGGGCGGCTACACCTTC; j_call: TRBJ1-2; v_call: TRBV20-1; clone_size: many; d_call: TRBD1
cdr3_aa: CASSNRQGGSNEQFF; cdr3_nt: TGTGCCAGCAGCAACCGACAGGGGGGTAGCAATGAGCAGTTCTTC; j_call: TRBJ2-1; v_call: TRBV11-2; clone_size: many; d_call: TRBD1
cdr3_aa: CASSKTRQGNEKLFF; cdr3_nt: TGCGCCAGCAGCAAAACTCGACAGGGTAATGAAAAACTGTTTTTT; j_call: TRBJ1-4; v_call: TRBV5-1; clone_size: medium-sized; d_call: TRBD1
cdr3_aa: CASSTDRTRGPQHF; cdr3_nt: TGTGCCAGCAGCACGGACAGGACCCGGGGGCCCCAGCATTTT; j_call: TRBJ1-5; v_call: TRBV3-1; clone_size: many; d_call: TRBD1
cdr3_aa: CAISESSGGSTEAFF; cdr3_nt: TGTGCCATCAGTGAGTCTTCAGGGGGAAGCACTGAAGCTTTCTTT; j_call: TRBJ1-1; v_call: TRBV10-3; clone_size: many; d_call: TRBD1